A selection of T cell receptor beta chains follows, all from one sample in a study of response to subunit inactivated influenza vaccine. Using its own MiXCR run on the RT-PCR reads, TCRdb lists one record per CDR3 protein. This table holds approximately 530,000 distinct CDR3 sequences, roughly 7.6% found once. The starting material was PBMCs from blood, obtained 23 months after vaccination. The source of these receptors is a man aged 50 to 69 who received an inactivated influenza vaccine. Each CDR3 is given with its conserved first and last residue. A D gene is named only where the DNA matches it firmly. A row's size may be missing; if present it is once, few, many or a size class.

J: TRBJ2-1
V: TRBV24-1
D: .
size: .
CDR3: CATSDGGISSYNEQFF
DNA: TGTGCCACCAGTGACGGCGGGATTAGTTCGTACAATGAGCAGTTCTTC

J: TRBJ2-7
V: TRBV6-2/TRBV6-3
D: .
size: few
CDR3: CASSSLYGWYF
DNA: TGTGCCAGCAGTTCCCTCTACGGGTGGTACTTC

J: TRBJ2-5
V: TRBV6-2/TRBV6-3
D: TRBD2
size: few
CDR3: CASLQAGGNQETQYF
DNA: TGTGCCAGCCTACAGGCGGGAGGGAACCAAGAGACCCAGTACTTC

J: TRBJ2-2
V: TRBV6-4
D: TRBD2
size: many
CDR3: CASSHPLGLAGSGTGELFF
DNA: TGTGCCAGCAGTCACCCGCTAGGACTAGCGGGGTCGGGCACCGGGGAGCTGTTTTTT

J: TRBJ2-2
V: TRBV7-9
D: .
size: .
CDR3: CASSFGLGDTGELFF
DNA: TGTGCCAGCAGCTTTGGATTAGGAGACACCGGGGAGCTGTTTTTT

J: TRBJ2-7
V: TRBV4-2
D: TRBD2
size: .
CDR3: CASSVQTSGEPYEQYF
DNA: TGTGCCAGCAGCGTACAAACTAGCGGGGAGCCCTACGAGCAGTACTTC

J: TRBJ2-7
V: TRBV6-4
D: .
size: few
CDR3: CASRSTGDPSYEQYF
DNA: TGTGCCAGTCGGTCCACGGGGGACCCATCCTACGAGCAGTACTTC

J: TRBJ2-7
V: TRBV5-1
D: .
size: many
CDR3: CASSLTVVEKEQYF
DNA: TGCGCCAGCAGCTTGACGGTAGTCGAGAAGGAGCAGTACTTC

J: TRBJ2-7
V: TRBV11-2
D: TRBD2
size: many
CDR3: CASSLAGGWYEQYF
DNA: TGTGCCAGCTCGCTGGCGGGAGGGTGGTACGAGCAGTACTTC

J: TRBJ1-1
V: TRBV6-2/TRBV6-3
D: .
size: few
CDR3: CASSAHRGTRNTEAFF
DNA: TGTGCCAGCAGTGCCCACCGCGGGACACGGAACACTGAAGCTTTCTTT

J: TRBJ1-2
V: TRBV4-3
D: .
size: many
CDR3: CASSQDGAPNYGYTF
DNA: TGCGCCAGCAGCCAAGATGGGGCCCCTAACTATGGCTACACCTTC

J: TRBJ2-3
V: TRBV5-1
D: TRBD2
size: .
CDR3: CASGTLAGTTDTQYF
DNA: TGCGCCAGCGGTACGCTAGCGGGGACCACAGATACGCAGTATTTT

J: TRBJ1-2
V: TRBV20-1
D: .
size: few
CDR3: CSAKTSNYGYTF
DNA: TGCAGTGCCAAGACAAGTAACTATGGCTACACCTTC

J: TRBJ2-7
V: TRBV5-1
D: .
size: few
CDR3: CASSLGGSGNEQYF
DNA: TGCGCCAGCAGCTTAGGAGGGTCCGGAAATGAGCAGTACTTC

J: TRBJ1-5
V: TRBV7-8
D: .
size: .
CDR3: CASSSGQNSNQPQHF
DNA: TGTGCCAGCAGCTCAGGCCAGAATAGCAATCAGCCCCAGCATTTT

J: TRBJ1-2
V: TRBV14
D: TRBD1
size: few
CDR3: CASSQQGATNYGYTF
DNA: TGTGCCAGCAGCCAACAGGGGGCAACTAACTATGGCTACACCTTC

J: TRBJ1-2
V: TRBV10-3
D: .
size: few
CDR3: CAMRRDLEGGYAF
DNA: TGTGCCATGCGGAGGGATCTCGAGGGGGGCTACGCCTTC

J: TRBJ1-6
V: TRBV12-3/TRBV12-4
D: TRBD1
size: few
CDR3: CASRPQGTNNSPLHF
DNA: TGTGCCAGCAGGCCACAGGGGACTAATAATTCACCCCTCCACTTT

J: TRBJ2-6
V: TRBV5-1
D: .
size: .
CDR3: CASSSQSSGANVLTF
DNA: TGCGCCAGCAGCTCCCAGAGCTCTGGGGCCAACGTCCTGACTTTC

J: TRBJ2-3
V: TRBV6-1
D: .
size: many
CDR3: CASGGAHTDTQYF
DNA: TGTGCCAGCGGTGGGGCCCACACAGATACGCAGTATTTT

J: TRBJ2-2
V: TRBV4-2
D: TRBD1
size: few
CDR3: CASSQEQGLRSSGELFF
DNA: TGTGCCAGCAGCCAGGAACAGGGGTTAAGGAGTTCCGGGGAGCTGTTTTTT

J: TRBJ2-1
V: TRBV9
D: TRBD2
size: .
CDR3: CASSPLAGVEQFF
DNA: TGTGCCAGCAGCCCCTTAGCGGGGGTTGAGCAGTTCTTC

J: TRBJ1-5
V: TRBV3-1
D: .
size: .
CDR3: CASSQDRVRNQPQHF
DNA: TGTGCCAGCAGCCAAGACCGGGTTCGCAATCAGCCCCAGCATTTT

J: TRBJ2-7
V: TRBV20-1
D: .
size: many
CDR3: CSARESPNSYEQYF
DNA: TGCAGTGCTAGAGAGTCCCCGAACTCCTACGAGCAGTACTTC

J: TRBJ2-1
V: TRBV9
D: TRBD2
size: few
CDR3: CASSVTSGIYNEQFF
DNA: TGTGCCAGCAGCGTTACTAGCGGGATTTACAATGAGCAGTTCTTC

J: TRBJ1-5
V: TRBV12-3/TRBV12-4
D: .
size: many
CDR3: CASSGGQYQPQHF
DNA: TGTGCCAGCAGTGGTGGGCAATATCAGCCCCAGCATTTT

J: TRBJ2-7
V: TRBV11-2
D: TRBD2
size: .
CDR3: CASSPRGSSGLSSYEQYF
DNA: TGTGCCAGCAGCCCTAGAGGCTCTAGCGGCCTTAGCTCCTACGAGCAGTACTTC

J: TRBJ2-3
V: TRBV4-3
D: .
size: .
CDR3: CASSQDSGGEADTQYF
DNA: TGCGCCAGCAGCCAAGATTCAGGGGGGGAGGCAGATACGCAGTATTTT

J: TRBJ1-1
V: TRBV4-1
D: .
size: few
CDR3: CASSRSMLGGERARNTEAFF
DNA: TGCGCCAGCAGCCGATCAATGCTGGGGGGGGAAAGGGCTCGAAACACTGAAGCTTTCTTT

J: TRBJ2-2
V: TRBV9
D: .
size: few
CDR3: CASSVYSRNTGELFF
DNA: TGTGCCAGCAGCGTATATTCCAGGAACACCGGGGAGCTGTTTTTT

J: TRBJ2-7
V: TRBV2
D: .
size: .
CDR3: CASRRVYEQYF
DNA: TGTGCCAGCAGGAGGGTCTACGAGCAGTACTTC

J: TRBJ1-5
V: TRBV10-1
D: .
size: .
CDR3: CASSVRPQHF
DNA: TGCGCCAGCAGTGTTCGTCCCCAGCATTTT

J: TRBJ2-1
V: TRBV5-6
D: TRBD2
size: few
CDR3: CASSLRTSGSLHEQFF
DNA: TGTGCCAGCAGCTTGCGGACTAGCGGGAGTCTCCATGAGCAGTTCTTC

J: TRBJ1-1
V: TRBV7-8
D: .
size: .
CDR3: CASSSRTDGGTEAFF
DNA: TGTGCCAGCAGCTCCCGGACGGACGGGGGGACTGAAGCTTTCTTT

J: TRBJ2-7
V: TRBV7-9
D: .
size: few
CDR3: CASSFHDVKQYF
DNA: TGTGCCAGCAGCTTCCACGACGTAAAGCAGTACTTC

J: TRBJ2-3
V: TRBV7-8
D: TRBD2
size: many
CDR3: CASSSLSGRVTDTQYF
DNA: TGTGCCAGCAGCTCCCTCAGCGGGAGAGTAACAGATACGCAGTATTTT

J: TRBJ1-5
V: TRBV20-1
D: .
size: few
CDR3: CSARHTNQPQHF
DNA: TGCAGTGCTAGACACACTAATCAGCCCCAGCATTTT

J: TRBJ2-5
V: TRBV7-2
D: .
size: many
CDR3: CASRTGRETQYF
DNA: TGTGCCAGCAGAACGGGGCGAGAGACCCAGTACTTC

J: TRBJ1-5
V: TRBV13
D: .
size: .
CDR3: CASSSGGRERGQPQHF
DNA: TGTGCCAGCAGCTCGGGGGGCAGGGAACGAGGTCAGCCCCAGCATTTT

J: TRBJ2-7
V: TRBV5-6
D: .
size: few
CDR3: CASSLQGHAYEQYF
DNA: TGTGCCAGCAGCTTGCAGGGGCACGCCTACGAGCAGTACTTC

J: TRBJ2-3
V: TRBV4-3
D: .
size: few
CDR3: CASSQDRKRLGIDTQYF
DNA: TGCGCCAGCAGCCAAGATCGCAAGCGTTTAGGGATAGATACGCAGTATTTT

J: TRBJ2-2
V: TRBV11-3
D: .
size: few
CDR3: CASSQTGFTGELFF
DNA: TGTGCCAGCAGCCAAACGGGGTTCACCGGGGAGCTGTTTTTT

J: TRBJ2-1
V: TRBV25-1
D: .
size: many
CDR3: CASSAGYSYNEQFF
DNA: TGTGCCAGCAGTGCGGGTTACTCCTACAATGAGCAGTTCTTC

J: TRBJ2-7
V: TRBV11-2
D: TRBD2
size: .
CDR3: CASSLDRTSEGYEQYF
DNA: TGTGCCAGCAGCTTAGATCGCACTAGCGAGGGTTACGAGCAGTACTTC

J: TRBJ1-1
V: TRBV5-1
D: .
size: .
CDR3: CASSQRTAGIAFF
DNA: TGCGCCAGCAGCCAAAGGACAGCAGGTATAGCTTTCTTT

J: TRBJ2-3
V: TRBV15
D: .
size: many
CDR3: CATSRTGTDTQYF
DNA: TGTGCCACCAGCAGGACAGGCACAGATACGCAGTATTTT

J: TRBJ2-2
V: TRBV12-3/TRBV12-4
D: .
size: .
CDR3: CASSLARQVGGELFF
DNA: TGTGCCAGCAGTTTAGCGCGGCAGGTCGGCGGGGAGCTGTTTTTT

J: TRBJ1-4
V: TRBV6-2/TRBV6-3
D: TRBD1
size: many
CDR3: CASTFSGQGNEKLFF
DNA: TGTGCCAGCACCTTCAGCGGACAGGGTAATGAAAAACTGTTTTTT

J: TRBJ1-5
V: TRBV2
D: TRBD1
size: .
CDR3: CASSEARTGKQPQHF
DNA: TGTGCCAGCAGTGAAGCAAGGACAGGGAAACAGCCCCAGCATTTT

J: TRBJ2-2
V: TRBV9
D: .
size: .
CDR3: CASSVSPSLNTGELFF
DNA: TGTGCCAGCAGCGTATCACCTTCATTGAACACCGGGGAGCTGTTTTTT

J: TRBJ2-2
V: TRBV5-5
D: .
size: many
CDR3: CASSLTPSTGELFF
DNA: TGTGCCAGCAGCTTGACCCCTTCCACCGGGGAGCTGTTTTTT

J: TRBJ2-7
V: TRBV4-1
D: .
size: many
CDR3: CASSQGLGIYEQYF
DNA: TGCGCCAGCAGCCAGGGACTGGGAATTTACGAGCAGTACTTC

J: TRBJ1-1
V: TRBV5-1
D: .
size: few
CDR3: CASSHDGLDEAFF
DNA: TGCGCCAGCAGTCACGACGGTCTGGATGAAGCTTTCTTT

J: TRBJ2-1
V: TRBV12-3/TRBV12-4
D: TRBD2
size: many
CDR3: CASSGLAGYNEQFF
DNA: TGTGCCAGCAGTGGACTAGCGGGGTACAATGAGCAGTTCTTC

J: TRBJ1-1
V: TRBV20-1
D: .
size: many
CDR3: CSAPDGSGDTEAFF
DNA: TGCAGTGCCCCCGATGGGTCAGGGGACACTGAAGCTTTCTTT

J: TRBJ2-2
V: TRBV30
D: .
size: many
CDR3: CAWMGRQYTGELFF
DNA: TGTGCCTGGATGGGCCGACAGTACACCGGGGAGCTGTTTTTT

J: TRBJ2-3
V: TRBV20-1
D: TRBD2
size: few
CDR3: CSARDQWRGVDTQYF
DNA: TGCAGTGCTAGAGATCAGTGGCGGGGGGTAGATACCCAGTATTTT